This T cell receptor beta chain is from a study of memory B cells and T cells in multiple sclerosis. The study, taken as a whole, reports: Compartments had unequal clone-set sizes, affecting shared clonotype counts.

Concerning this clone: The antigen remains undetermined.

CDR1 and CDR2 from the germline V gene are SGDLS and YYNGEE. V was pared by 4 bases and J by 4 bases, with 10 bases of the junction left unmatched. This CDR3 has 15 residues. Sequencing was performed with immunoSEQ multiplex PCR; in TCRdb, only in-frame clones are kept and a portion is missing. The sample gives roughly 14,000 clones, more than 65% of which show up once; around 2.3% is in the top ten. The sample taken for sequencing was memory (CD45RO+) CD4+ T cells from blood. The V call is TRBV9, the J call TRBJ2-7; 8 nucleotides match TRBD2. This sequence originates from a human donor with multiple sclerosis. CDR3 sequence reads: CASSPSGTSIYEQYF. In DNA form, the CDR3 reads TGTGCCAGCAGCCCCTCCGGGACTAGTATATACGAGCAGTACTTC.